In this sample, the clone carrying this T cell receptor (beta chain) turned up a few times. These data come from a study of T cells after yellow fever vaccination. Study in general: SMART-Seq v4 Ultra Low Input prepared the low-cell-number fractions.

Universal primer sites and UMIs were introduced during 5'RACE template-switching synthesis of TCR cDNA. TCRdb reprocessed the 5' RACE reads via MiXCR and lists one record per CDR3 protein. The sample includes a few hundred thousand distinct CDR3 sequences, 5.2% seen only once; the top ten take less than 3.5%. The CDR3 contains 15 residues. V shed 4 bases, J shed 6 bases, and the junction held 7 bases outside the gene matches. This chain connects TRBV12-3 or TRBV12-4 to TRBJ1-2; the match to TRBD1 covers 11 bases. This TCR was sampled from a man aged 18 to 29 who received the YFV17D yellow fever vaccine. Sequencing used CD4+ T cells sorted from PBMCs, obtained on the day of the yellow fever booster vaccination. DNA of the CDR3: TGTGCCAGCAGTTCTCGGACAGGGGGCCGCCATGGCTACACCTTC. Residues: CASSSRTGGRHGYTF.